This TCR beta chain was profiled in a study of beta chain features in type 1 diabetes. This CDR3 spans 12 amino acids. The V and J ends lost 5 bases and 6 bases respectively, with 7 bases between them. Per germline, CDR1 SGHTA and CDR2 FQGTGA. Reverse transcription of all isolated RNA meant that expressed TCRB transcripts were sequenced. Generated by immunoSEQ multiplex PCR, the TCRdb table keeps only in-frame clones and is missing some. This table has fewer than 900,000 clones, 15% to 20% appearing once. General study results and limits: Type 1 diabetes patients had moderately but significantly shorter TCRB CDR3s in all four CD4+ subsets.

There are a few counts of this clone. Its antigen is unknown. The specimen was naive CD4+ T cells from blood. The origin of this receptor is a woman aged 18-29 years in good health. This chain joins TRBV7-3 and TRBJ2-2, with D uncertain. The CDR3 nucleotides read TGTGCCAGCAGCATTGCCGCCGGGGAGCTGTTTTTT. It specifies CASSIAAGELFF.